Described below is a single TCR beta chain sequence and its context. What it binds is not known. The repertoire was sequenced with immunoSEQ multiplex PCR; TCRdb's copy has only in-frame clones and lacks some. The repertoire holds about 50,000 clones, with approximately 89% as singletons. Mixed chimerism was transient after nonmyeloablative marrow transplants from related graft donors. Thawed PBMCs were FACS-sorted into unstimulated CD4+CD25+CD127- regulatory T cells, CD4+CD25- non-regulatory cells, CD4 and CD8 cells. The sample originates from a study of Tregs in tolerant kidney transplant recipients. V dropped 3 bases and J dropped 0; count of bases not matched to a gene: 9. Germline V gene lookup returns CDR1 PRHDT and CDR2 FYEKMQ (reference sequence). The CDR3 has 19 amino acids. Study results and limitations: Tolerant patients' donor-specific Tregs expanded beyond overall Tregs, suggesting antigen-driven growth. The most relevant donor-specific Treg TCRbeta repertoire apparently came from expansion with activated donor B cells. Changing PCR primers prevented nucleotide comparison between some patients' samples.

This sequence joins TRBV13 and TRBJ2-3; TRBD2 agrees at 13 bases. The sequence derives from a human patient who received a combined kidney and bone marrow transplant. The graft donor may have contributed some T cells. Sequencing was performed on CD8+ T cells from blood (PBMCs), taken 12 months after the transplant. CDR3 DNA sequence: TGTGCCAGCAGCTTCGGGCTACTAGCGGGAGGGACTAGCACAGATACGCAGTATTTT. Translated: CASSFGLLAGGTSTDTQYF.